Presented here are 32 T cell receptor beta chains from one specimen sequenced in a study of blood T cells in healthy people across ages. Alongside a J-beta primer mix, a sample-barcoded 5' primer served in a second PCR lasting about 6 to 12 cycles. TCRdb reanalysed the 5' RACE reads using MiXCR and keeps one entry per CDR3 protein. The sample lists 850,000 to 1,300,000 distinct CDR3 sequences; 40% to 55% were seen once. Sequencing was carried out using blood. The receptors come from a woman in her sixties or seventies in good health.

The V call is TRBV9, the J call TRBJ2-2; a possible D gene is TRBD2 (5 bases). CDR1 SGDLS and CDR2 YYNGEE come from the germline V gene. The CDR3 contains 14 residues. Deletions cut 2 bases from V and 7 bases from J, with 12 bases between. The CDR3 bases are TGTGCCAGCAGCGTTTTTCCTAGCCACGGGGAGCTGTTTTTT. This codes for CASSVFPSHGELFF. Combining the CDR3 with reference TRBV9 and TRBJ2-2 gives the whole variable domain DSGVTQTPKHLITATGQRVTLRCSPRSGDLSVYWYQQSLDQGLQFLIQYYNGEERAKGNILERFSAQQFPDLHSELNLSSLELGDSALYFCASSVFPSHGELFFGEGSRLTVL.

In this sample, this clonotype turned up a few times. The V and J genes are TRBV20-1 and TRBJ2-7; TRBD2 matches 10 bases. The length of the CDR3 is 18 residues. CDR1 and CDR2 (germline): DFQATT, SNEGSKA (reference sequence). The junction had 21 bases not matched to a gene; V was cut back by 3 bases and J by 7 bases. The CDR3 sequence is CSASGLAGEVSFRGEQYF. CDR3 sequence (DNA): TGCAGTGCTAGTGGGCTAGCGGGAGAGGTTTCGTTCCGAGGGGAGCAGTACTTC.

The V call is TRBV5-1, the J call TRBJ1-2; a possible D gene is TRBD1 (5 bases). Per germline, CDR1 SGHRS and CDR2 YFSETQ. V lost 2 bases, J lost 12 bases, and 14 bases lay in between. CDR3 length equals 12 residues. The CDR3 DNA reads as TGCGCCAGCAGCTTCAATACGGGGCGCGACACCTTC. As protein: CASSFNTGRDTF.

The rearrangement uses TRBV7-8 and TRBJ2-1; D is perhaps TRBD1 or TRBD2 (5 bases each). CDR1 is SGHVS and CDR2 is FQNEAQ in the germline V gene. The CDR3 extends over 14 amino acids. Trimming took 6 bases from V and 4 from J, leaving 13 bases between them. The CDR3 here is CASSTGTAYNEQFF. In DNA, the CDR3 is TGTGCCAGCAGTACTGGGACGGCGTACAATGAGCAGTTCTTC.

This clonotype has only a few counts. The chain combines TRBV7-8 with TRBJ2-4; the D gene could be TRBD1 or TRBD2 (5 bases each). The CDR3 has 16 amino acids. Per the germline V gene, CDR1 is SGHVS and CDR2 is FQNEAQ. Trimming took off 0 bases at V and 2 bases at J, with 11 bases between the two ends. The CDR3 bases are TGTGCCAGCAGCTTAGCGGGGGTTAGATCCAAAAACATTCAGTACTTC. Amino acid sequence: CASSLAGVRSKNIQYF.

The J gene is TRBJ2-3, the V gene TRBV9; D might be TRBD2 (5 bases). CDR3 size: 16 residues. V lost 0 bases, J lost 0 bases, and 11 bases lay in between. The germline gives CDR1 SGDLS, CDR2 YYNGEE. The CDR3: CASSVEAGLSTDTQYF. The CDR3 coding sequence is TGTGCCAGCAGCGTAGAAGCAGGACTTAGCACAGATACGCAGTATTTT.

The chain joins TRBV11-2 to TRBJ2-1; 13 bases agree with TRBD2. With V trimmed by 5 bases and J by 8 bases, 9 bases remained unmatched. This CDR3 region has 16 residues. Looked up from germline, CDR1 is SGHAT and CDR2 is FQNNGV. The CDR3 bases are TGTGCCAGCAGCACAAAGACTAGCGGGAGGTTACATGAGCAGTTCTTC. It specifies CASSTKTSGRLHEQFF.

This rearrangement joins TRBV7-2 to TRBJ2-7; TRBD1 matches at 7 bases. Germline V gene lookup returns CDR1 SGHTA and CDR2 FQGNSA. Germline trimming cut 4 bases from V and 2 bases from J; bases unmatched to any gene: 14. The CDR3 extends over 17 amino acids. CDR3 protein: CASSSSRFGQGAYEQYF. Here the CDR3 DNA reads TGTGCCAGCAGCTCAAGCCGTTTTGGCCAGGGGGCCTACGAGCAGTACTTC.

V gene TRBV20-1 combines with J gene TRBJ2-1; unclear D gene. The V gene lost 0 bases and the J gene lost 0 bases, with 12 bases spanning the gap. CDR1 DFQATT and CDR2 SNEGSKA come from the germline V gene (reference sequence). The CDR3 runs 16 residues. The CDR3 bases are TGCAGTGCTAGAGATCCCCTGGATACCTCCTACAATGAGCAGTTCTTC. The encoded protein is CSARDPLDTSYNEQFF.

Note on this clonotype: A read error may be the cause here, since a much bigger clone is one base away. The chain joins TRBV6-5 to TRBJ2-1; D is unclear. CDR1 and CDR2 (germline): MNHEY, SVGAGI. The CDR3 consists of 12 residues. V was clipped by 6 bases and J by 9 bases, with 12 bases between them. The CDR3 loop is CASRYQLGEQFF. The CDR3 DNA reads TGTGCCAGCAGGTACCAGTTAGGTGAGCAGTTCTTC.

V is TRBV2 and J is TRBJ2-1, with TRBD1 as a possible D gene (5 bases). This CDR3 is built from 13 residues. V shed 11 bases and J shed 6 bases, with 17 bases lying between them. In germline, CDR1 is SNHLY, CDR2 FYNNEI. CDR3 sequence: CAGKAQGVNEQFF. For the CDR3, the DNA is TGTGCCGGCAAAGCCCAAGGGGTCAATGAGCAGTTCTTC.

The chain uses TRBV29-1 and TRBJ1-1; D is ambiguous. The germline CDR1 and CDR2 sequences are SQVTM and ANQGSEA. The CDR3 contains 12 residues. Trimming removed 4 bases from V and 3 bases from J, with 9 bases in between. The CDR3 loop reads CSVVGGYTEAFF. For the CDR3, the DNA is TGCAGCGTTGTTGGCGGGTACACTGAAGCTTTCTTT.

The table lists this clonotype with a few counts. Here the CDR3 DNA reads TGTGCCACCAGCAGAGAAGATGGCTACACCTTC. Its protein product is CATSREDGYTF. The chain uses TRBV15 and TRBJ1-2; no clear D. The germline CDR1 and CDR2 sequences are LNHNV and YYDKDF (reference sequence). This CDR3 comprises 11 residues. V was cut by 0 bases and J by 6 bases, with 2 bases left in between.

In its sample, this clonotype was seen many times. The chain uses TRBV29-1 and TRBJ2-7, with a possible D match to TRBD1 (6 bases). With 0 bases removed from V and 6 bases from J, the gap between germline ends came to 15 bases. CDR3 size: 14 residues. Per the germline V gene, CDR1 is SQVTM and CDR2 is ANQGSEA. The CDR3 bases are TGCAGCGTTGAAGATGGGTTTCGCAGGGGCGAGCAGTACTTC. It codes for CSVEDGFRRGEQYF.

The chain has TRBV20-1 and TRBJ2-1, with 7 bases that match TRBD2. The CDR3 consists of 14 residues. Trimming at V came to 3 bases and at J to 5 bases, leaving 7 bases not matched to a gene. Germline V gives CDR1 DFQATT, CDR2 SNEGSKA (reference sequence). The CDR3 loop is CSARGLADHNEQFF. CDR3 DNA sequence: TGCAGTGCTAGGGGCCTAGCGGATCACAATGAGCAGTTCTTC.

The chain employs TRBV21-1 and TRBJ2-5; TRBD1 is the table's D call and was not checked against the DNA. TRBV21-1 is annotated as a pseudogene. The CDR3 spans 13 residues. In DNA form, the CDR3 reads TGTGCCAGCAGCAAACTAGGGGTGGAGACCCAGTACTTC. This encodes CASSKLGVETQYF.

The chain joins TRBV29-1 to TRBJ1-4, with D maybe TRBD1 (6 bases). This CDR3 comprises 13 residues. With 4 bases removed from V and 8 bases from J, the gap between germline ends came to 14 bases. Germline CDR1 and CDR2: SQVTM and ANQGSEA. CDR3 in DNA: TGCAGCGTTGCAGGGGAGACCCGGGAAAAACTGTTTTTT. It is translated as CSVAGETREKLFF.

The chain couples TRBV20-1 to TRBJ2-5, with 10 nucleotides matching TRBD1. The V and J ends lost 6 bases and 5 bases, in that order; junction bases with no gene match: 6. Germline V gene sequence: CDR1 DFQATT, CDR2 SNEGSKA (reference sequence). The CDR3 covers 13 residues. This CDR3 reads CSAGTGVGETQYF. DNA for the CDR3: TGCAGTGCGGGGACAGGGGTTGGTGAGACCCAGTACTTC.

The gene calls are TRBV7-9 and TRBJ2-1; tentatively, D is TRBD2 (6 bases). V was trimmed by 4 bases and J by 13 bases, leaving 26 bases between them. This CDR3 has 16 amino acids. CDR1 is SEHNR, CDR2 FQNEAQ, per germline (reference sequence). CDR3 sequence reads: CASSSALGVFRETQFF. For the CDR3, the DNA is TGTGCCAGCAGCTCCGCACTAGGGGTTTTTCGGGAGACCCAGTTCTTC.

In nucleotides, the CDR3 is TGTGCCAGCAGCGTAAAACAACATGGGTTTTGGTTCTTC. Translated: CASSVKQHGFWFF. The chain links TRBV7-2 to TRBJ2-1; no clear D gene. V was clipped by 5 bases and J by 15 bases, with 20 bases between them. CDR1 is SGHTA and CDR2 is FQGNSA in the germline V gene. The CDR3 loop spans 13 amino acids.

This chain links TRBV10-2 with TRBJ1-5; no firm D call. The germline V gene encodes CDR1 WSHSY and CDR2 SAAADI. V lost 3 bases, J lost 5 bases, and 8 bases lay in between. This CDR3 is 13 amino acids long. The CDR3 bases are TGCGCCAGCAGTGACTCCCATTATCAGCCCCAGCATTTT. This sequence encodes CASSDSHYQPQHF.

The chain links TRBV18 to TRBJ1-5, with D perhaps TRBD1 (5 bases). This CDR3 comprises 15 residues. Trimming removed 2 bases from V and 5 bases from J, with 13 bases in between. The germline gives CDR1 KGHSH, CDR2 LQKENI. CDR3 DNA: TGTGCCAGCTCACCAGGGGGGGGTTTGCATCAGCCCCAGCATTTT. It is translated as CASSPGGGLHQPQHF.

The chain employs TRBV20-1 and TRBJ2-1; D gene unclear. Gene TRBJ2-7 matches the end of the DNA better, so the J call may be wrong. Germline V gene sequence: CDR1 DFQATT, CDR2 SNEGSKA (reference sequence). The CDR3 totals 13 residues. The CDR3 coding sequence is TGCAGTGCGCCCGGGCCGAATTACAATGAGCAGTACTTC. Translating gives CSAPGPNYNEQYF.

The V gene is TRBV4-1, the J gene TRBJ2-5; D is possibly TRBD1 or TRBD2 (5 bases each). This CDR3 spans 16 amino acids. V was cut by 4 bases and J by 5 bases, with 20 bases left in between. Germline values: CDR1 MGHRA, CDR2 YSYEKL. The CDR3 nucleotides read TGCGCCAGCAGCCGAAGCAGCCCATGGGGCGGGGAGACCCAGTACTTC. Translated: CASSRSSPWGGETQYF.

The J gene is TRBJ2-7, the V gene TRBV10-3, with TRBD2 matching over 7 bases. Germline CDR1 and CDR2: ENHRY and SYGVKD. The CDR3 has 11 amino acids. V was clipped by 9 bases and J by 3 bases; unmatched bases: 2. The CDR3 nucleotides are TGTGCCATAGGGAGGGACTACGAGCAGTACTTC. Encoded protein: CAIGRDYEQYF.

This chain joins TRBV27 and TRBJ1-2; no definite D call. The CDR3 is made up of 11 amino acids. V lost 8 bases and J lost 6, with 10 bases in between. CDR1 MNHEY and CDR2 SMNVEV come from the germline V gene (reference sequence). The CDR3 DNA reads as TGTGCCAGCGGCCCCTACGATGGCTACACCTTC. Translating gives CASGPYDGYTF.

V gene TRBV27 combines with J gene TRBJ2-6; D possibly corresponds to TRBD1 (6 bases). Germline V gene sequence: CDR1 MNHEY, CDR2 SMNVEV (reference sequence). Trimming cost V 4 bases and J 4 bases, with 17 bases left between them. This CDR3 is built from 17 residues. CDR3 in amino acids: CASSSAYRDYGANVLTF. The DNA of the CDR3 is TGTGCCAGCAGTTCCGCCTACAGGGATTACGGGGCCAACGTCCTGACTTTC.

The chain recombines TRBV5-1 with TRBJ2-1, with TRBD1 matching 7 bases. V shed 0 bases and J 5 bases; nucleotides not matched to a gene: 2. The CDR3 is 14 residues long. CDR1 SGHRS and CDR2 YFSETQ come from the germline V gene. CDR3 nucleotide sequence: TGCGCCAGCAGCTTGGGGGACAGTAACAATGAGCAGTTCTTC. Encoded protein: CASSLGDSNNEQFF.

This clonotype has just a few counts. J is TRBJ2-7 and V is TRBV9, with TRBD2 identical over 13 bases. CDR1 is SGDLS and CDR2 is YYNGEE in the germline V gene. The CDR3 runs 18 residues. With 3 bases clipped from V and 0 bases from J, the junction kept 9 bases outside the gene matches. The CDR3 region is CASSAGLAGFSVSYEQYF. The DNA of the CDR3 is TGTGCCAGCAGCGCGGGACTAGCGGGATTCAGTGTCTCCTACGAGCAGTACTTC.

This clonotype occurred a few times. This rearrangement joins TRBV20-1 to TRBJ2-7; D unclear. Germline V gene lookup returns CDR1 DFQATT and CDR2 SNEGSKA (reference sequence). The ends were cut back, 6 bases at V and 4 bases at J, with 16 bases in the middle. The CDR3 contains 13 residues. This chain's CDR3 is CSAPDKGLYEQYF. Here the CDR3 DNA reads TGCAGTGCCCCCGACAAAGGGCTATACGAGCAGTACTTC.

The rearrangement links TRBV2 to TRBJ2-7; TRBD2 matches 11 bases. The V gene end was trimmed by 5 bases and the J gene end by 6 bases; junction bases not matched to a gene: 18. Germline CDR1 SNHLY, CDR2 FYNNEI. CDR3 size: 18 residues. The DNA of the CDR3 is TGTGCCAGCAGTTTAGCACTAGCGGGAGATCCCCCGTCGGGCGAGCAGTACTTC. This translates into CASSLALAGDPPSGEQYF. Using reference TRBV2 and TRBJ2-7 for the parts outside the CDR3, the full variable domain is EPEVTQTPSHQVTQMGQEVILRCVPISNHLYFYWYRQILGQKVEFLVSFYNNEISEKSEIFDDQFSVERPDGSNFTLKIRSTKLEDSAMYFCASSLALAGDPPSGEQYFGPGTRLTVT.

The rearrangement joins TRBV2 to TRBJ2-7; 11 bases map to TRBD2. This CDR3 region has 15 residues. CDR1 and CDR2 from the germline V gene are SNHLY and FYNNEI. J lost 7 bases, V lost 5 bases, and 10 bases had no gene match. DNA for the CDR3: TGTGCCAGCAGTATGACTAGCGGGAATTCCCGTGAGCAGTACTTC. Translated, it gives CASSMTSGNSREQYF.